The 2 T cell receptor beta chains in this list originate from one sample, sequenced in a study of OX40 agonist ivuxolimab in advanced cancers. TCRdb's table, derived via immunoSEQ multiplex PCR, lists solely in-frame clones and lacks some. The table records about 34,000 clones, around 90% of them present only once. The input for sequencing was CD4+ or CD8+ T cells sorted from blood, taken in a trial of the OX40 agonist ivuxolimab. The origin of the receptors is an adult with an advanced solid tumor such as melanoma, head and neck, liver or kidney cancer.

This clone has more than one count but fewer than ten. V is TRBV6-4 and J is TRBJ1-1; maybe TRBD1 (5 bases). The CDR3 extends over 13 amino acids. With 4 bases removed from V and 5 bases from J, the gap between germline ends came to 11 bases. CDR1 is MRHNA, CDR2 SNTAGT, per germline. For the CDR3, the DNA is TGTGCCAGCAGTGTACAGGCAGGGACTGAAGCTTTCTTT. Encoded protein: CASSVQAGTEAFF.

This clone occurred once. The chain links TRBV7-3 to TRBJ2-3; weak D call: TRBD2 (6 bases). This CDR3 has 13 residues. Deletions cut 0 bases from V and 8 bases from J, with 9 bases between. Germline V gene sequence: CDR1 SGHTA, CDR2 FQGTGA. CDR3 sequence (DNA): TGTGCCAGCAGCTTAACGGTCGGGGGTACGCAGTATTTT. Protein product: CASSLTVGGTQYF.